This record looks at one T cell receptor beta chain sequence and its context. What it binds is not known. This CDR3 region has 14 residues. V was clipped by 7 bases and J by 4 bases, with 11 bases between them. CDR1 and CDR2 (germline): MDHEN, SYDVKM. iRepertoire HTBI primers and Arm-PCR of CDR3 regions built TCR beta libraries. MiXCR was run by TCRdb on the multiplex PCR reads, yielding one entry per CDR3 protein. The sample includes hundreds of thousands of distinct CDR3 sequences, about 20% of them seen just once. The sample comes from a study of regulatory T cells in long-lasting Graves disease. Study-wide results and caveats: Tissue studied was limited to peripheral blood, excluding thyroid tissue. Favored usage of TRBV28, TRBJ1-2 and TRBJ2-5 was recorded in persistent disease.

Stated time point: persistent/refractory GD, antithyroid drugs over 5 years with positive TRAb. PBMC RNA was the source of the TCR library. Patients of an endocrinology department in Xi'an, China, were included. The receptor's source is a female donor with Graves disease. Specimen: peripheral blood mononuclear cells (PBMCs), collected when the disease was refractory, from a patient treated with antithyroid drugs. This chain links TRBV28 with TRBJ2-6; D remains unclear. The DNA for the CDR3 is TGTGCCAGCACCCTGGCCTCCGGGGCCAACGTCCTGACTTTC. This codes for CASTLASGANVLTF.